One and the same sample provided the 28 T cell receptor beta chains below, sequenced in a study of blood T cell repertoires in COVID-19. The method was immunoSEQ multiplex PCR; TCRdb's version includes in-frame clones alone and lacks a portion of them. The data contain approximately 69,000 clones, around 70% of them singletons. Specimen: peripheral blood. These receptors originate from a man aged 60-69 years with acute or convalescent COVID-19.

The CDR3 region has the DNA TGTGCCAGCAGTGAAGACAGGTCGCGGGAAAAACTGTTTTTT. It encodes CASSEDRSREKLFF. The chain employs TRBV6-1 and TRBJ1-4; TRBD1 might be the D (5 bases). From germline, CDR1 is MNHNS and CDR2 SASEGT. CDR3 size: 14 residues. The V end lost 1 base, the J end lost 8 bases, and 11 bases lay between the germline ends.

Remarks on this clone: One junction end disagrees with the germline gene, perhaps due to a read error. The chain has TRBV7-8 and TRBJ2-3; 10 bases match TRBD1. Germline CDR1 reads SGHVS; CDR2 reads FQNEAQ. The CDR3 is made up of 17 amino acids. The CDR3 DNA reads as TGTGCCAGCAACTTAACAGCGGGACAGGGGAATGGGTATACGCAGTATTTT. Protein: CASNLTAGQGNGYTQYF.

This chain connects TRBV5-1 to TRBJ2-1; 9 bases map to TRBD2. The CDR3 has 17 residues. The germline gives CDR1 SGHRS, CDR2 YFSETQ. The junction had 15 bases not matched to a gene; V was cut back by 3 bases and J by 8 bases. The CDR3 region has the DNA TGCGCCAGCAGCTCGGTTTTTGGTGCGGGAGGGGTCGATGAGCAGTTCTTC. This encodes CASSSVFGAGGVDEQFF.

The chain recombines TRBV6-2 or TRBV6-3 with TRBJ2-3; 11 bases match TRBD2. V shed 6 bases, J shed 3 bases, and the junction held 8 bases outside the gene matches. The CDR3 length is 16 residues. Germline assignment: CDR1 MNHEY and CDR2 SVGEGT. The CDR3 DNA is TGTGCCAGCAGCCGGGCTGGGACTAGCGGAACAGATACGCAGTATTTT. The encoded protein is CASSRAGTSGTDTQYF.

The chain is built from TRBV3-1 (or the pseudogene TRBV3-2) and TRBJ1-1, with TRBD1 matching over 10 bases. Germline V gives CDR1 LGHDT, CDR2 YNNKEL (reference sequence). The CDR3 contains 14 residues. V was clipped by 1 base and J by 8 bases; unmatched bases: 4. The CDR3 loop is CASSQVSGQGEAFF. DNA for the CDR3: TGTGCCAGCAGCCAAGTCTCGGGACAGGGGGAAGCTTTCTTT.

The CDR3 loop is CASFTSTGDYGYTF. In DNA, the CDR3 is TGTGCCAGTTTCACCTCGACAGGGGACTATGGCTACACCTTC. The V and J genes are TRBV28 and TRBJ1-2; TRBD1 matches at 8 bases. The CDR3 contains 14 residues. The ends lost 9 bases at V and 3 bases at J; junction bases unmatched: 9. The germline V gene has CDR1 MDHEN and CDR2 SYDVKM.

This CDR3 is CASSDPGQGDAGANVLTF. As DNA, the CDR3 is TGTGCCAGCAGTGACCCGGGACAGGGGGATGCTGGGGCCAACGTCCTGACTTTC. The gene calls are TRBV6-1 and TRBJ2-6; 11 bases are shared with TRBD1. Germline CDR1 and CDR2: MNHNS and SASEGT. This CDR3 has 18 residues. Unmatched junction bases numbered 6, after V lost 3 bases and J lost 2 bases.

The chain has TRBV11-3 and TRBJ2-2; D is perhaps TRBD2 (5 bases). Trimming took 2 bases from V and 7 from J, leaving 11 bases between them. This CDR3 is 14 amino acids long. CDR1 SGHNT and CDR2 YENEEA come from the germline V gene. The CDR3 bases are TGTGCCAGCAGCTTATGGGGAGAGGGCGGGGAGCTGTTTTTT. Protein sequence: CASSLWGEGGELFF. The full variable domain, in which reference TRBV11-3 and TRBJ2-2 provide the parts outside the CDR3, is EAGVVQSPRYKIIEKKQPVAFWCNPISGHNTLYWYLQNLGQGPELLIRYENEEAVDDSQLPKDRFSAERLKGVDSTLKIQPAELGDSAVYLCASSLWGEGGELFFGEGSRLTVL.

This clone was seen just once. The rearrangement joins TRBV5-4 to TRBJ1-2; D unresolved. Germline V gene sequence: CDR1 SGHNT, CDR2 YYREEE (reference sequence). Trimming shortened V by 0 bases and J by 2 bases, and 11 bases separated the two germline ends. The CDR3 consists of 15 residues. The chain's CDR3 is CASSLASRRNYGYTF. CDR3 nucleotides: TGTGCCAGCAGCTTGGCTAGTCGGAGAAACTATGGCTACACCTTC.

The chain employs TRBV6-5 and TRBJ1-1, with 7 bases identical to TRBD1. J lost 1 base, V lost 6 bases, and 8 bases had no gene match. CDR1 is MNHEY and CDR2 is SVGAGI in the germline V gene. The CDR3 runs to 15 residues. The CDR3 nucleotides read TGTGCCAGCAGGAGACGACAGGGAGAGAACACTGAAGCTTTCTTT. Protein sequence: CASRRRQGENTEAFF.

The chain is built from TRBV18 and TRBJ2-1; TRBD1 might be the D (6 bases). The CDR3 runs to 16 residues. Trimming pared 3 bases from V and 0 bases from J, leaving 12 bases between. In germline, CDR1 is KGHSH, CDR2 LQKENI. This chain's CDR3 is CASSPPDRSSYNEQFF. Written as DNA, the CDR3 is TGTGCCAGCTCACCGCCGGACAGAAGCTCCTACAATGAGCAGTTCTTC. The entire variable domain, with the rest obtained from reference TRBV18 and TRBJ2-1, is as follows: NAGVMQNPRHLVRRRGQEARLRCSPMKGHSHVYWYRQLPEEGLKFMVYLQKENIIDESGMPKERFSAEFPKEGPSILRIQQVVRGDSAAYFCASSPPDRSSYNEQFFGPGTRLTVL.

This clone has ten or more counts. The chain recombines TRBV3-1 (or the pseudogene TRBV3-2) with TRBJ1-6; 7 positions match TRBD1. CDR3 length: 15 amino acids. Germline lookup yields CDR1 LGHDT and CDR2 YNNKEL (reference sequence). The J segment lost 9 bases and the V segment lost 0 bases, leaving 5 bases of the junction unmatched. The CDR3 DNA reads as TGTGCCAGCAGCCAAGAAAGACAGGGAGTTTCACCCCTCCACTTT. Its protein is CASSQERQGVSPLHF.

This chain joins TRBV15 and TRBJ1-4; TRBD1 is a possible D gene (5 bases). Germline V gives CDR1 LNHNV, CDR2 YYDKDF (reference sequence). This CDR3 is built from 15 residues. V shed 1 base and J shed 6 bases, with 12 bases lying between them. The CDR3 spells CATSRVAGQDEKLFF. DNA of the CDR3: TGTGCCACCAGCAGAGTCGCAGGGCAAGATGAAAAACTGTTTTTT.

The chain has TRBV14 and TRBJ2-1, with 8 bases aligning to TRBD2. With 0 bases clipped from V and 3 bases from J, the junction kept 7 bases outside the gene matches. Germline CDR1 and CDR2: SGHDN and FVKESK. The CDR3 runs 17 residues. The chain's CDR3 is CASSQDLRGGYYNEQFF. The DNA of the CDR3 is TGTGCCAGCAGCCAAGATCTCCGGGGGGGCTACTACAATGAGCAGTTCTTC.

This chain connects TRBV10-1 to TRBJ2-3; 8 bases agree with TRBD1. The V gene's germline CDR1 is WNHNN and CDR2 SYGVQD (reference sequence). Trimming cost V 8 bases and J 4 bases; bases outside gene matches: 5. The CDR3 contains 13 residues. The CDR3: CASSTGVADTQYF. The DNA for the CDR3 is TGCGCCAGCTCGACAGGGGTGGCAGATACGCAGTATTTT.

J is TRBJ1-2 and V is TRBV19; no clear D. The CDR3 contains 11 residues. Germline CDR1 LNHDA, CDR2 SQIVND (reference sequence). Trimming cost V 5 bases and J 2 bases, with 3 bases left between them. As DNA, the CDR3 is TGTGCCAGTAGTGAGAACTATGGCTACACCTTC. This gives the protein CASSENYGYTF.

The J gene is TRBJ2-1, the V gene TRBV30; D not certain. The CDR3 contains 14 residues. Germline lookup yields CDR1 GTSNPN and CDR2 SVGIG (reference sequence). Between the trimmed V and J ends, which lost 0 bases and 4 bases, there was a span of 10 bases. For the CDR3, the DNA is TGTGCCTGGAGTGTGGCGAGCGCTTACAATGAGCAGTTCTTC. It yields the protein CAWSVASAYNEQFF.

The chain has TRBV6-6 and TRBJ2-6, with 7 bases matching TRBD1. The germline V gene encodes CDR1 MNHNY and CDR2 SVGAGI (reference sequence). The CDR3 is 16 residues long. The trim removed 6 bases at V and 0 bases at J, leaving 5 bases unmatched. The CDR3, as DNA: TGTGCCAGCAGACGGGACAGCCCCTCTGGGGCCAACGTCCTGACTTTC. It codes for CASRRDSPSGANVLTF.

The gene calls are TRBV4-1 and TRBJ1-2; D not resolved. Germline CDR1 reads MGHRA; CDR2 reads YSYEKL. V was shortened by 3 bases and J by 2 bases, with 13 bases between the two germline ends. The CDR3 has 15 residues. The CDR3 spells CASSQGPGFNYGYTF. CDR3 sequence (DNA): TGCGCCAGCAGCCAGGGTCCGGGGTTCAACTATGGCTACACCTTC.

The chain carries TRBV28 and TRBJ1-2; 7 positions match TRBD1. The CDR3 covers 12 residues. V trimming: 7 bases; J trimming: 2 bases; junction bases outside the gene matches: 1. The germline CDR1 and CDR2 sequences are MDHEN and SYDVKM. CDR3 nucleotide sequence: TGTGCCAGCAAACAGGGGAACTATGGCTACACCTTC. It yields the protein CASKQGNYGYTF.

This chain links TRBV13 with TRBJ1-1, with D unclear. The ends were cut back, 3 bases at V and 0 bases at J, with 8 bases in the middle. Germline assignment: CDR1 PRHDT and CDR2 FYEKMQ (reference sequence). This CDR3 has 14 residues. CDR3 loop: CASSFRGMNTEAFF. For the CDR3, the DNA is TGTGCCAGCAGCTTCCGGGGAATGAACACTGAAGCTTTCTTT.

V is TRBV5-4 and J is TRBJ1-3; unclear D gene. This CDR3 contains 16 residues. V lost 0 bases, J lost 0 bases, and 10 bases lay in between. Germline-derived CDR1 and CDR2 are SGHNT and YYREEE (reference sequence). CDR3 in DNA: TGTGCCAGCAGCTTGGACCAGGCCCACTCTGGAAACACCATATATTTT. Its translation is CASSLDQAHSGNTIYF.

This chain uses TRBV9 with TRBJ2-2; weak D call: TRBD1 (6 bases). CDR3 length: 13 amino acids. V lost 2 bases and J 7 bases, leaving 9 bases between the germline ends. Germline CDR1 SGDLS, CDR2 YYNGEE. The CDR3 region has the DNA TGTGCCAGCAGCGTCAGGGGTAACGGGGAGCTGTTTTTT. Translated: CASSVRGNGELFF.

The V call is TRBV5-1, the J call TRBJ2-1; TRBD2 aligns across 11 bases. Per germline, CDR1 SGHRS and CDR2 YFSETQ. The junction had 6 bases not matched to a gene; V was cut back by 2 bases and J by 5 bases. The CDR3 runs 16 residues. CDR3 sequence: CASSFLGLAGNNEQFF. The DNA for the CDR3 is TGCGCCAGCAGCTTTCTCGGACTAGCGGGTAACAATGAGCAGTTCTTC.

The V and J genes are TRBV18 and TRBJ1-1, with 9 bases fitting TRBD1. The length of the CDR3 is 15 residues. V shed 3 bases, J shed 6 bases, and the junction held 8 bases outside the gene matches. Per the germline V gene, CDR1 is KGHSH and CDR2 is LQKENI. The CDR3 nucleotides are TGTGCCAGCTCACCGGGGACAGGGCTCGTCTCTGAAGCTTTCTTT. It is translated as CASSPGTGLVSEAFF. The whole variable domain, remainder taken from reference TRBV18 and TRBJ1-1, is NAGVMQNPRHLVRRRGQEARLRCSPMKGHSHVYWYRQLPEEGLKFMVYLQKENIIDESGMPKERFSAEFPKEGPSILRIQQVVRGDSAAYFCASSPGTGLVSEAFFGQGTRLTVV.

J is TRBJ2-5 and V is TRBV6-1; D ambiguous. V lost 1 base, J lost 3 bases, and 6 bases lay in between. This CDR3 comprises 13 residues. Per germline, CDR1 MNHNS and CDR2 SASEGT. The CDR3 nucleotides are TGTGCCAGCAGTGAAGGTCCAAAAGAGACCCAGTACTTC. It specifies CASSEGPKETQYF.

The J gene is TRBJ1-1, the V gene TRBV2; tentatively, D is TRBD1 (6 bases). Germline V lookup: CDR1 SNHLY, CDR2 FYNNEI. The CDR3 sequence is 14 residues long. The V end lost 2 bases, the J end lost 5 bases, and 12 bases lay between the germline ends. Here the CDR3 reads CASSERQGKTEAFF. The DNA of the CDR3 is TGTGCCAGCAGTGAACGGCAGGGGAAGACTGAAGCTTTCTTT. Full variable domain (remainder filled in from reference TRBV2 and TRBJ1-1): EPEVTQTPSHQVTQMGQEVILRCVPISNHLYFYWYRQILGQKVEFLVSFYNNEISEKSEIFDDQFSVERPDGSNFTLKIRSTKLEDSAMYFCASSERQGKTEAFFGQGTRLTVV.

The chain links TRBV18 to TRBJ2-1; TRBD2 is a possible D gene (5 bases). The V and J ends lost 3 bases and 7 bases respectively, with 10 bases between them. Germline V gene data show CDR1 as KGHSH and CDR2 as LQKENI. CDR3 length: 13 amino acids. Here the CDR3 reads CASSPTRENEQFF. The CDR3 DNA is TGTGCCAGCTCACCTACTAGGGAGAATGAGCAGTTCTTC. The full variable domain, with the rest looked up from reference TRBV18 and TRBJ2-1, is NAGVMQNPRHLVRRRGQEARLRCSPMKGHSHVYWYRQLPEEGLKFMVYLQKENIIDESGMPKERFSAEFPKEGPSILRIQQVVRGDSAAYFCASSPTRENEQFFGPGTRLTVL.